This record looks at one T cell receptor beta chain sequence and its context. Its antigen is still unknown. The data are from a study of T cells in Graves' hyperthyroidism and ophthalmopathy. For the study at large: Any treatment followed the collection of peripheral blood at initial diagnosis.

Amplification of TCR beta CDR3 regions was performed using RNA transcripts as template. With the HTBI primer set, the TCR CDR3 went through a first round of RT-PCR. TCRdb itself ran the multiplex PCR reads through MiXCR, one entry per CDR3 protein. This repertoire shows about 560,000 distinct CDR3 sequences, approximately 14% found once; its top ten account for roughly 7.3%. CDR1 is MNHNS, CDR2 SASEGT, per germline. The CDR3 runs 15 residues. V was pared by 4 bases and J by 3 bases, with 8 bases of the junction left unmatched. Hyperthyroidism in the patients, aged 18 to 65, was newly diagnosed and under 2 months in duration. Diagnoses used clinical symptoms, serum thyroxine and TRAb, thyroid ultrasound and orbital computed tomography. Notes on the study in general: Model predictions of ophthalmopathy came a median approximately 6.8 months before onset.

The material sequenced was blood. The sequence was collected from a woman aged 25 to 39 with Graves' hyperthyroidism. The rearrangement links TRBV6-1 to TRBJ1-1; 7 nucleotides line up with TRBD1. The CDR3 region is CASSAQGEVYTEAFF. The CDR3 coding sequence is TGTGCCAGCAGTGCTCAGGGGGAGGTGTACACTGAAGCTTTCTTT.